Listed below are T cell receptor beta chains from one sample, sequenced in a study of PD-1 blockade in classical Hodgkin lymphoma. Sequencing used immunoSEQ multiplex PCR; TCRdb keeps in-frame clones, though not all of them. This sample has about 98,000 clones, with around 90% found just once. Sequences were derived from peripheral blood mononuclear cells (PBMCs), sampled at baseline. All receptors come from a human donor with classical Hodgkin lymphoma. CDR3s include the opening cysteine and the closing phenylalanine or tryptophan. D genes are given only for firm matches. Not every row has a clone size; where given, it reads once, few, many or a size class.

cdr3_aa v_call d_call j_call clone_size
CASTTRQWDTEAFF TRBV19 NA TRBJ1-1 NA
CASRQGLADNNEQFF TRBV4-1 TRBD2 TRBJ2-1 NA
CASSLNYGYTF TRBV28 NA TRBJ1-2 once
CASSLSSRGQPQHF TRBV27 NA TRBJ1-5 NA
CAWSLQMGQNYEQYF TRBV30 TRBD1 TRBJ2-7 NA
CASSSGGANYGYTF TRBV27 NA TRBJ1-2 NA
CASSPSGASNQPQHF TRBV18 NA TRBJ1-5 NA
CASSIGDRGPGPQHF TRBV19 TRBD1 TRBJ1-5 NA
CSATGTSGRGSYNEQFF TRBV29-1 TRBD2 TRBJ2-1 NA
CASSVSTGAYNEQFF TRBV9 TRBD1 TRBJ2-1 NA
CASSDGPRGTGELFF TRBV25-1 NA TRBJ2-2 NA
CASSQSTGGGVTGELFF TRBV7-8 TRBD1 TRBJ2-2 NA
CASSTSFRGPKNYEQYF TRBV7-9 NA TRBJ2-7 NA
CASSRMRGSYEQYF TRBV6-5 NA TRBJ2-7 NA
CASSYRTGTTRNTEAFF TRBV7-9 TRBD1 TRBJ1-1 NA
CASSVPGTGRETQYF TRBV9 TRBD1 TRBJ2-5 NA
CARGQLETDTQYF TRBV2 NA TRBJ2-3 NA
CASSPSGPEAFF TRBV5-1 NA TRBJ1-1 NA
CASRPDPGANVLTF TRBV6-1 NA TRBJ2-6 NA
CASSPDREYSNQPQHF TRBV19 NA TRBJ1-5 NA
CASSLALKGSYEQYF TRBV5-4 NA TRBJ2-7 NA
CAWSSGTSGSRNEQFF TRBV30 TRBD2 TRBJ2-1 few
CASNPNRDRYEQYF TRBV6-6 TRBD1 TRBJ2-7 NA
CASSYSRMETQYF TRBV6-6 NA TRBJ2-5 NA
CASSSRVAGTQETQYF TRBV27 TRBD2 TRBJ2-5 NA
CASSLGGGSSYNEQFF TRBV25-1 NA TRBJ2-1 NA
CASSEAHFAIRGLSYEQYF TRBV6-1 TRBD1 TRBJ2-7 NA
CASTPNGGRNEQYF TRBV27 NA TRBJ2-7 NA
CASSLEADRGEQFF TRBV11-2 NA TRBJ2-1 NA
CASSYSSAYEQYF TRBV6-5 NA TRBJ2-7 NA
CATSRPGRINEQFF TRBV15 NA TRBJ2-1 once
CAARGRAVNTGELFF TRBV6-6 TRBD2 TRBJ2-2 NA
CASPDKSAYEQYF TRBV5-1 NA TRBJ2-7 NA
CASSYSIQEQYF TRBV6-5 NA TRBJ2-7 once
CASTRSGSINGELFF TRBV6-5 TRBD2 TRBJ2-2 NA
CASRTHGNTIYF TRBV6-5 NA TRBJ1-3 few
CASRKAGLIYNEQFF TRBV10-2 NA TRBJ2-1 NA
CASSDGVAGGSHQETQYF TRBV9 TRBD2 TRBJ2-5 NA
CASSLSSASSYNEQFF TRBV5-1 NA TRBJ2-1 NA
CASSSTGRTEKLFF TRBV28 NA TRBJ1-4 NA
CAWSPGVAASYNEQFF TRBV30 NA TRBJ2-1 NA
CASSLGTVQNIQYF TRBV28 TRBD1 TRBJ2-4 NA
CAIRGVANYNEQFF TRBV10-3 NA TRBJ2-1 NA
CSARGDGKAFF TRBV20-1 NA TRBJ1-1 NA
CAWSPIQFDQPQHF TRBV30 NA TRBJ1-5 NA
CASISTDTQYF TRBV2 NA TRBJ2-3 NA
CASSLDWTEAFF TRBV5-4 NA TRBJ1-1 NA
CASSSRAVDQPQHF TRBV28 NA TRBJ1-5 NA
CASSGLRNTEAFF TRBV28 NA TRBJ1-1 NA
CASSYFGGVLDTQYF TRBV6-6 NA TRBJ2-3 once
CASSPLGTGETGELFF TRBV28 TRBD1 TRBJ2-2 once
CASTRTSGLDTQYF TRBV27 TRBD2 TRBJ2-3 NA
CASSSYTGTVIGEQYF TRBV5-6 TRBD1 TRBJ2-7 NA
CAWSVLWGTAMNRNSGANVLTF TRBV30 TRBD1 TRBJ2-6 NA
CASSGPLSSGSYSTDTQYF TRBV2 TRBD2 TRBJ2-3 NA
CASSLSKISNQPQHF TRBV28 NA TRBJ1-5 once
CASSLEGLAGEEQYF TRBV5-1 TRBD2 TRBJ2-7 NA
CASSEGDSDLSNQPQHF TRBV5-6 TRBD1 TRBJ1-5 NA
CASSAIFYEQYF TRBV28 NA TRBJ2-7 NA